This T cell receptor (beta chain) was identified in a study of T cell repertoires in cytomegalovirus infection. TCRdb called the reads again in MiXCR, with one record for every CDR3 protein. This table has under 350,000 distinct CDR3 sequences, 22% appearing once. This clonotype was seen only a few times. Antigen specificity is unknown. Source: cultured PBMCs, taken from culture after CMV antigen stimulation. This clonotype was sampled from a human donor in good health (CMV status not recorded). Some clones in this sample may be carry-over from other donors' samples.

The CDR3 is CASSPGQHGYTF. CDR3 DNA sequence: TGCGCCAGCAGCCCCGGACAGCATGGCTACACCTTC. This sequence joins TRBV4-1 and TRBJ1-2; weak D call: TRBD1 (6 bases). Germline loops: CDR1 MGHRA, CDR2 YSYEKL. This CDR3 has 12 residues. Trimming shortened V by 4 bases and J by 6 bases, and 9 bases separated the two germline ends.